This TCR beta chain was sequenced during a study of cytotoxic CD8 clonotypes in ibrutinib-treated CLL. The method was immunoSEQ multiplex PCR; TCRdb's version includes in-frame clones alone and lacks a portion of them. The sample yields about 160,000 clones, roughly 90% seen once. The sequence came from a human donor with chronic lymphocytic leukemia. Sequences were derived from PBMCs, sampled at disease progression, from a patient treated with ibrutinib.

CDR3 DNA: TGTGCCAGCAGCGTAGACGCTGGCTACGAGCAGTACTTC. This gives the protein CASSVDAGYEQYF. This sequence joins TRBV9 and TRBJ2-7; D is unclear. The V and J ends lost 0 bases and 3 bases respectively, with 7 bases between them. Per germline, CDR1 SGDLS and CDR2 YYNGEE. This CDR3 has 13 residues.